This T cell receptor beta chain appears in the sequencing data of a study of CD8 T cells in Susac syndrome. Whole-study findings and limits: Only a relatively small number of individuals were included in the TCR sequencing and HLA analysis.

The RNA, roughly 0.45 to 1 ug, was put through reverse transcription using random hexamers. A multiplex approach, immunoSEQ multiplex PCR, amplified TCR beta CDR3 across 54 Vbeta and 13 Jbeta. One entry per CDR3 protein results from TCRdb running MiXCR on the immunoSEQ multiplex PCR reads. This table has about 130,000 distinct CDR3 sequences, over 80% appearing once. The multiple sclerosis controls consisted of treatment-naive patients with relapsing-remitting disease, either stable or active. V gave up 10 bases and J gave up 3 bases, with 15 bases separating them. Looked up from germline, CDR1 is LNHDA and CDR2 is SQIVND (reference sequence). This CDR3 contains 14 residues. Regarding this clonotype: Its antigen is still unknown.

The clonotype comes from a human donor with multiple sclerosis. This rearrangement joins TRBV19 to TRBJ1-4, with a tentative D call TRBD1 (5 bases). Input material: CD8+ T cells from PBMCs. The CDR3 spells CATKHPGPNEKLFF. CDR3 in DNA: TGTGCCACCAAACACCCGGGGCCTAATGAAAAACTGTTTTTT.